This T cell receptor (beta chain) is drawn from a study of OX40 agonist ivuxolimab in advanced cancers. The overall study: Patients in dose escalation had liver, melanoma, kidney or head and neck cancers. With a range of roughly 20 to 80, age averaged roughly 60 years, and about 83% were male.

Findings of the study overall: Some of the lowest clonal expansion was seen in partial responders at 0.1-3.0 mg/kg. No determination was made of the antigen specificity of the expanded peripheral T cells.

This CDR3 has 11 amino acids. J lost 15 bases, V lost 5 bases, and 6 bases had no gene match. CDR1 and CDR2 from the germline V gene are LNHDA and SQIVND (reference sequence). To note about this clone: Antigen: not known.

Assay used: immunoSEQ multiplex PCR; TCRdb lists only in-frame clones, some missing. The profile shows some 74,000 clones, about 94% of them singletons. This TCR came from an adult with an advanced solid tumor such as melanoma, head and neck, liver or kidney cancer. The chain carries TRBV19 and TRBJ2-1, with TRBD2 matching over 8 bases. Sequencing used CD4+ or CD8+ T cells sorted from blood, obtained in a trial of the OX40 agonist ivuxolimab. CDR3 region: CASSPGLARFF. The DNA for the CDR3 is TGTGCCAGTAGTCCAGGACTAGCTCGGTTCTTC.